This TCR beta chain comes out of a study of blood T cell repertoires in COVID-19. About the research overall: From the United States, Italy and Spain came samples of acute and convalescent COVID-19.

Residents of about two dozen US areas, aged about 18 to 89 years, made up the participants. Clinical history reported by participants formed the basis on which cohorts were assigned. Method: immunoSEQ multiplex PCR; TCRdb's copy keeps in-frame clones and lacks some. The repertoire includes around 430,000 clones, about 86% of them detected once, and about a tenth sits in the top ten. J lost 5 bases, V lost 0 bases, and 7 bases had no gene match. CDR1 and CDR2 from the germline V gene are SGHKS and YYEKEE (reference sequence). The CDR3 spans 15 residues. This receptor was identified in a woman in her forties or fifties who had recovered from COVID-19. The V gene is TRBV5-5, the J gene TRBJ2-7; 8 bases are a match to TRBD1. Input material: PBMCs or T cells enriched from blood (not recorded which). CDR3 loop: CASSLGNAGGDEQYF. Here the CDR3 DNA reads TGTGCCAGCAGCTTGGGTAACGCAGGGGGCGACGAGCAGTACTTC.